This entry describes one T cell receptor beta chain. Original processing methods: The assay estimated nucleated cells by amplifying reference gene primers. Sequencing used immunoSEQ multiplex PCR; TCRdb keeps in-frame clones, though not all of them. The DNA gave D and trimming, while V, J and clone size come from that table. This table has some 200,000 clones, 82% appearing once. This entry comes from a study of blood T cell repertoires in COVID-19. Study-level background: Acute and convalescent COVID-19 specimens originated in the United States, Italy and Spain. Sources were T cells, B-cell-depleted T cells, or PBMCs; the material itself was cDNA or gDNA.

The CDR3 contains 14 residues. Trimming took 4 bases from V and 8 from J; bases not matched to a gene: 6. The germline V gene has CDR1 SGHNT and CDR2 YYREEE (reference sequence). V gene TRBV5-4 combines with J gene TRBJ1-2; TRBD1 matches 12 bases. Sequenced material: peripheral blood. The TCR originated in a human donor with acute or convalescent COVID-19. The donor label of this sample is uncertain. The CDR3 DNA reads TGTGCCAGCAGCACCGGGACAGGGGGCTGGGGCTACACCTTC. Its translation: CASSTGTGGWGYTF.